The 10 T cell receptor beta chains reported below all come from one sample, sequenced in a study of CD8+ T cells in alopecia areata. RNA, once extracted, was reverse transcribed into cDNA for use as the sequencing template. The data were produced by immunoSEQ multiplex PCR, yet TCRdb's version contains in-frame clones alone and is incomplete. The table has 150,000 or so clones, over 70% seen once; the top ten hold about 15%. Sequencing was performed on CD8+ T cells sorted from blood, taken at week 0. These TCRs come from a human donor with alopecia areata.

The V and J genes are TRBV9 and TRBJ2-7; 8 nucleotides line up with TRBD1. The CDR3 totals 14 residues. V was clipped by 4 bases and J by 3 bases; unmatched bases: 6. Germline CDR1 reads SGDLS; CDR2 reads YYNGEE. CDR3 nucleotides: TGTGCCAGCAGCCCCGGACAGGGTTTCTACGAGCAGTACTTC. Protein: CASSPGQGFYEQYF.

The CDR3 bases are TGTGCCAGCAGCGTAGGCACCAGCGGGAGGTCTTACGAGCAGTACTTC. Its protein product is CASSVGTSGRSYEQYF. The chain carries TRBV9 and TRBJ2-7, with TRBD2 matching 9 bases. CDR3 length: 16 residues. The V gene end was trimmed by 0 bases and the J gene end by 4 bases; junction bases not matched to a gene: 8. Germline lookup yields CDR1 SGDLS and CDR2 YYNGEE.

V gene TRBV7-9 combines with J gene TRBJ1-1, with a tentative D call TRBD1 (6 bases). The CDR3 has 14 residues. CDR1 is SEHNR and CDR2 is FQNEAQ in the germline V gene (reference sequence). V lost 2 bases and J lost 5, with 12 bases in between. The CDR3: CASSLKQGGTEAFF. DNA for the CDR3: TGTGCCAGCAGCTTAAAACAGGGAGGAACTGAAGCTTTCTTT. The entire variable domain, with the rest obtained from reference TRBV7-9 and TRBJ1-1, is as follows: DTGVSQNPRHKITKRGQNVTFRCDPISEHNRLYWYRQTLGQGPEFLTYFQNEAQLEKSRLLSDRFSAERPKGSFSTLEIQRTEQGDSAMYLCASSLKQGGTEAFFGQGTRLTVV.

The V gene is TRBV2, the J gene TRBJ2-4; D might be TRBD2 (7 bases). The CDR3 loop spans 12 amino acids. Germline V CDR1 and CDR2: SNHLY, FYNNEI. V lost 6 bases and J 9 bases, leaving 12 bases between the germline ends. The CDR3 sequence: CASRGGPGIQYF. DNA for the CDR3: TGTGCCAGCAGGGGGGGGCCCGGCATTCAGTACTTC.

The CDR3 DNA sequence: TGTGCCAGCAGCGGCTGGAGACCAGGGTTGTACTATGGCTACACCTTC. Amino acids: CASSGWRPGLYYGYTF. The chain employs TRBV5-6 and TRBJ1-2; the D gene is possibly TRBD1 (5 bases). The germline V and J ends were trimmed by 4 bases and 3 bases, with 19 bases remaining between them. The CDR3 contains 16 residues. Germline-derived CDR1 and CDR2 are SGHDT and YYEEEE.

V gene TRBV9 combines with J gene TRBJ2-7; D remains unclear. The ends were cut back, 0 bases at V and 0 bases at J, with 10 bases in the middle. This CDR3 has 15 amino acids. From germline, CDR1 is SGDLS and CDR2 YYNGEE. CDR3: CASSVGGFSSYEQYF. The DNA for the CDR3 is TGTGCCAGCAGCGTAGGCGGATTTAGCTCCTACGAGCAGTACTTC.

The sample holds one count of this clone. This sequence joins TRBV6-5 and TRBJ2-7; D is perhaps TRBD1 or TRBD2 (5 bases each). CDR3 length equals 15 residues. Trimming removed 1 base from V and 2 bases from J, with 12 bases in between. Germline-derived CDR1 and CDR2 are MNHEY and SVGAGI. CDR3 nucleotides: TGTGCCAGCAGTTACTTCGGGACGGAGACCTACGAGCAGTACTTC. Its protein is CASSYFGTETYEQYF.

This clone was detected once. The chain recombines TRBV29-1 with TRBJ2-7; possible D gene TRBD2, 6 bases. Between the trimmed V and J ends, which lost 4 bases and 0 bases, there was a span of 10 bases. The CDR3 spans 13 residues. Germline values: CDR1 SQVTM, CDR2 ANQGSEA. The CDR3 region is CSVGGVGSYEQYF. CDR3 nucleotide sequence: TGCAGCGTTGGGGGGGTGGGCTCCTACGAGCAGTACTTC.

This chain connects TRBV27 to TRBJ1-4; weak D call: TRBD1 (5 bases). V lost 0 bases, J lost 8 bases, and 22 bases lay in between. Per the germline V gene, CDR1 is MNHEY and CDR2 is SMNVEV (reference sequence). The CDR3 extends over 18 amino acids. This chain's CDR3 is CASSLSSLRDGIQEKLFF. DNA for the CDR3: TGTGCCAGCAGTTTATCGAGTCTGCGGGACGGAATTCAAGAAAAACTGTTTTTT.

This clone was counted a single time. The chain combines TRBV9 with TRBJ2-7; 8 positions match TRBD2. The CDR3 has 15 amino acids. Unmatched junction bases numbered 5, after V lost 0 bases and J lost 3 bases. Germline values: CDR1 SGDLS, CDR2 YYNGEE. CDR3 sequence (DNA): TGTGCCAGCAGCGTAGGGATTAGCGGGGACTACGAGCAGTACTTC. It yields the protein CASSVGISGDYEQYF.